The following is a T cell receptor (beta chain) sequence with its context. Antigen specificity is unknown. This is likely an artifact of a read error, given a far larger clone one base away. This CDR3 contains 12 residues. The germline V gene has CDR1 SEHNR and CDR2 FQNEAQ (reference sequence). Trimming cost V 8 bases and J 4 bases, with 8 bases left between them. This sample was included in a study of T-cell reconstitution after alpha-beta-depleted transplantation in children. Study-wide points: A year had passed since transplant, and T-cell counts and diversity by then came mostly from newly produced T cells.

Unique molecular identifiers tagged the TCRbeta library. TCRdb passed the PCR reads through MiXCR, listing each CDR3 protein once. Here the sample spans about 110,000 distinct CDR3 sequences, approximately 6.9% being singletons. This rearrangement joins TRBV7-9 to TRBJ2-2, with D hard to call. Material: PBMCs, mostly from graft donor cells, obtained 360 days after TCRalphabeta/CD19-depleted stem cell transplant. The clonotype comes from a male patient aged 2 to 10 who had a stem cell transplant for acute lymphoblastic leukemia, so the T cells may come from the graft donor. CDR3 DNA sequence: TGTGCCAGCTCGGCTGGCACCGGGGAGCTGTTTTTT. Its protein product is CASSAGTGELFF. Combining the CDR3 with reference TRBV7-9 and TRBJ2-2 gives the whole variable domain DTGVSQNPRHKITKRGQNVTFRCDPISEHNRLYWYRQTLGQGPEFLTYFQNEAQLEKSRLLSDRFSAERPKGSFSTLEIQRTEQGDSAMYLCASSAGTGELFFGEGSRLTVL.